The entry below gives a single T cell receptor beta chain sequence along with its context. A sample-barcoded 5' primer and a J-beta primer mix were used in a second PCR of about 7 to 12 cycles. From the 5' RACE reads, TCRdb called clonotypes with MiXCR, one entry per CDR3 protein. The sample contains over 1,500,000 distinct CDR3 sequences, 35% to 50% of which appear only once. PBMCs were isolated at a quantity of at least 6 million per sample. The data were obtained in a study of blood T cells in healthy people across ages. The receptor comes from a human donor in good health. Sample: blood.

This chain's CDR3 is CASSLPAGSSYNSPLHF. CDR3 DNA: TGTGCCAGCAGCTTACCCGCTGGGAGCTCCTATAATTCACCCCTCCACTTT. This chain connects TRBV7-7 to TRBJ1-6; no clear D gene. The CDR3 runs to 17 residues. Trimming stripped 2 bases from V and 0 bases from J, with 11 bases between. CDR1 is SSHAT, CDR2 FNYEAQ, per germline (reference sequence).